This T cell receptor beta chain emerged from a study of PD-1 blockade in classical Hodgkin lymphoma. Study results and caveats: Diversity similar to that of newly diagnosed patients was seen at baseline in complete responders.

Trimming shortened V by 4 bases and J by 4 bases, and 10 bases separated the two germline ends. Germline lookup yields CDR1 SQVTM and CDR2 ANQGSEA. This CDR3 contains 12 residues. As concerns this clone: Its specificity is not known.

The data were produced by immunoSEQ multiplex PCR, yet TCRdb's version contains in-frame clones alone and is incomplete. The sample has about 36,000 clones, approximately 69% seen once. All the patients suffered relapse after autologous stem cell transplantation, and brentuximab vedotin exposure differed. The chain has TRBV29-1 and TRBJ1-2, with D unclear. The clonotype was recovered from a human donor with classical Hodgkin lymphoma. Sequencing was performed on peripheral blood mononuclear cells (PBMCs), taken before the second cycle of nivolumab. The CDR3 nucleotides read TGCAGCGTTGGGCAAGGACCCTATGGCTACACCTTC. Translated, it gives CSVGQGPYGYTF.